This paragraph covers one T cell receptor beta chain sequence. Its target antigen remains unknown. No base-level quality is on record; no much larger clone is a single base apart. Per the germline V gene, SGHRS is the CDR1 and YFSETQ is the CDR2. Spanning cysteine to phenylalanine, the CDR3 consists of 14 amino acids. The DNA shown is the 42-base CDR3, in frame from base 1. At the junction V is shortened by 3 bases and J by 4 bases; bases outside the gene matches: 6. TCRbeta CDR3 regions were amplified from genomic DNA by means of the immunoSEQ Assay, a bias-controlled multiplex PCR. As for how the authors treated the data: Within the assay, amplification of reference gene primers was used to estimate how many nucleated cells each sample contained. To quantify the absolute abundance of each unique TCRbeta CDR3 rearrangement, sequence reads were collapsed and filtered. For each sample, productive Simpson clonality was calculated as the square root of Simpson's diversity index across productive rearrangements. Not all clones reach the TCRdb copy of this immuneACCESS table, which keeps in-frame sequences only. Checked studies attribute under half of the gap to unresolved V genes and leave the rest unexplained. That table furnishes V, J and clone size, whereas the DNA furnished D and trimming. The sample includes approximately 210,000 clones, with roughly 85% observed a single time. The ten largest clones take up around 2.6% of the sample.

The collaborating institutions used their own protocols to collect whole blood in K2EDTA tubes. For TCRbeta analysis, collaborator samples were shipped as frozen whole blood, as isolated PBMCs, or as DNA extracted from either sample type. This record comes from a study of blood T cell repertoires in COVID-19 (dated by TCRdb to the early 2020s). In terms of the full investigation: Samples from collaborators originated in the United States, Italy and Spain and spanned both the acute and convalescent phases of COVID-19. The samples were drawn from the first 160 participants of the ongoing ImmuneRACE study and from 1,254 subjects provided by 6 global collaborators. A freely available public database, intended as a resource for researchers studying the immune response to SARS-CoV-2, is where the repertoires were released. HLA class I and class II types, where available, came from metadata supplied by the sample provider rather than from assay-based typing. The prospective study material was composed of cDNA or gDNA derived from T cells, B-cell-depleted T cells, or PBMCs. Subjects who had been exposed to COVID-19, were actively infected with it, or had recovered from it provided the deeply sampled blood TCRbeta repertoires that made up the dataset. A de-identified subject ID, COVID-19 status, age in years and sex were almost always included in the sample metadata.

The study at large found these results: Clinical and demographic metadata were provided uncurated, with the amount varying by source and participant.

This chain joins TRBV5-1 to TRBJ1-1, with TRBD1 identical over 7 junction bases. This receptor was obtained from a woman in her seventies with active or convalescent COVID-19. Sequencing was done on a sample of peripheral blood. The nucleotide sequence reads TGCGCCAGCAGCTCCGGGACAGCTTTCACTGAAGCTTTCTTT. The translation is CASSSGTAFTEAFF.